These 20 T cell receptor beta chains were all obtained from the same sample, sequenced in a study of Graves' ophthalmopathy and Graves' hyperthyroidism. Investigators amplified TCR beta CDR3 regions from RNA transcripts. HTBI primers primed a first-round RT-PCR, and a second-round multiplex PCR followed. MiXCR was run by TCRdb on the multiplex PCR reads, yielding one entry per CDR3 protein. The sample holds 650,000 to 800,000 distinct CDR3 sequences, over 40% seen once. Input material: peripheral blood. These receptor sequences come from an adult man with Graves' ophthalmopathy.

This clonotype was seen only once. V gene TRBV10-2 combines with J gene TRBJ1-2, with unresolved D. The CDR3 has 13 residues. The V gene lost 10 bases and the J gene lost 5 bases, with 17 bases spanning the gap. In germline, CDR1 is WSHSY, CDR2 SAAADI. CDR3 DNA sequence: TGCGCCACCCTCACGTGCGGGATTTATGGCTACACCTTC. It specifies CATLTCGIYGYTF.

The gene calls are TRBV29-1 and TRBJ2-7; 7 bases agree with TRBD1. The germline V gene encodes CDR1 SQVTM and CDR2 ANQGSEA. The CDR3 sequence is 14 residues long. The trim removed 8 bases at V and 0 bases at J, leaving 10 bases unmatched. CDR3 region: CSTPVRDSSYEQYF. CDR3 DNA sequence: TGCAGCACTCCCGTCCGGGACAGCTCCTACGAGCAGTACTTC.

The chain combines TRBV4-1 with TRBJ1-5; 7 positions agree with TRBD1. CDR1 is MGHRA and CDR2 is YSYEKL in the germline V gene. The ends lost 2 bases at V and 0 bases at J; junction bases unmatched: 4. The CDR3 loop spans 16 amino acids. The CDR3 DNA sequence: TGCGCCAGCAGCCAACTAGGGGGCTATAGCAATCAGCCCCAGCATTTT. Translation: CASSQLGGYSNQPQHF.

The CDR3 region is CAISPSRDRDPAFF. DNA for the CDR3: TGTGCCATCAGCCCGTCCCGGGACAGGGACCCAGCTTTCTTT. The chain employs TRBV10-3 and TRBJ1-1; 9 bases map to TRBD1. The trim removed 6 bases at V and 10 bases at J, leaving 12 bases unmatched. This CDR3 has 14 amino acids. In germline, CDR1 is ENHRY, CDR2 SYGVKD.

This clonotype has only a few counts. V is TRBV10-3 and J is TRBJ1-1, with 7 bases aligning to TRBD1. After removal of 5 bases from V and 11 bases from J, the junction contained 11 bases not matched to a gene. Germline CDR1 ENHRY, CDR2 SYGVKD. The CDR3 loop spans 13 amino acids. The CDR3 DNA sequence: TGTGCCATCAGTTACTCGATTGACAGGGAGGCTTTCTTT. Protein product: CAISYSIDREAFF.

This clonotype was detected many times. V gene TRBV24-1 combines with J gene TRBJ2-7; TRBD1 aligns across 8 bases. The V segment lost 6 bases and the J segment 3 bases; nucleotides outside the gene matches: 9. The V gene's germline CDR1 is KGHDR and CDR2 SFDVKD. CDR3 length equals 15 residues. Written as DNA, the CDR3 is TGTGCCACCAGTACGGACAGGGCGACCATCTACGAGCAGTACTTC. This sequence encodes CATSTDRATIYEQYF.

This clonotype showed up just once. The V and J genes are TRBV7-6 and TRBJ2-6, with TRBD1 matching over 7 bases. V lost 6 bases, J lost 0 bases, and 14 bases stayed unmatched. Germline V gene sequence: CDR1 SGHVS, CDR2 FNYEAQ. This CDR3 comprises 19 residues. The CDR3 DNA follows: TGTGCCAGCAGACCCTTTCCGGGACAGTTCCGCTCTGGGGCCAACGTCCTGACTTTC. This gives the protein CASRPFPGQFRSGANVLTF.

This clonotype has at least ten counts. The rearrangement uses TRBV19 and TRBJ1-3, with a tentative D call TRBD1 (5 bases). This CDR3 has 17 amino acids. The germline V gene has CDR1 LNHDA and CDR2 SQIVND (reference sequence). Trimming removed 5 bases from V and 4 bases from J, with 21 bases in between. The CDR3 DNA reads as TGTGCCAGTAGTGTCCCTCCTCAGGGTTATTACGGAAACACCATATATTTT. Protein product: CASSVPPQGYYGNTIYF.

The chain carries TRBV4-1 and TRBJ2-7; unclear D gene. Germline V CDR1 and CDR2: MGHRA, YSYEKL. This CDR3 comprises 17 residues. The V end was cut by 1 base, the J end by 4 bases, with 20 bases between. The CDR3 protein is CASSQVRLPESWYEQYF. CDR3 in DNA: TGCGCCAGCAGCCAAGTTAGGCTGCCTGAGAGTTGGTACGAGCAGTACTTC.

This clonotype was detected many times. The V and J genes are TRBV11-2 and TRBJ1-2; the D gene is possibly TRBD1 (5 bases). The CDR3 length is 14 residues. Per germline, CDR1 SGHAT and CDR2 FQNNGV. Trimming pared 1 base from V and 6 bases from J, leaving 12 bases between. CDR3 residues: CASSLGRTLNGYTF. Written as DNA, the CDR3 is TGTGCCAGCAGCTTAGGTCGGACACTAAATGGCTACACCTTC.

The chain uses TRBV2 and TRBJ1-6; tentatively, D is TRBD1 (5 bases). The CDR3 runs to 14 residues. CDR1 and CDR2 from the germline V gene are SNHLY and FYNNEI. Trimming removed 7 bases from V and 9 bases from J, with 16 bases in between. For the CDR3, the DNA is TGTGCCAGCATACGCGGGCCAGGGCTTTCACCCCTCCACTTT. Encoded protein: CASIRGPGLSPLHF.

This clonotype has only a few counts. This chain joins TRBV2 and TRBJ2-2, with 8 bases identical to TRBD1. Trimming took 3 bases from V and 0 from J; bases not matched to a gene: 15. Germline CDR1 is SNHLY and CDR2 is FYNNEI. The CDR3 runs 20 residues. The CDR3 spells CASSDLEGTGSFSNTGELFF. The CDR3 DNA sequence: TGTGCCAGCAGTGACCTAGAGGGGACAGGCTCCTTCTCGAACACCGGGGAGCTGTTTTTT.

This clonotype was counted at least ten times. The genes are TRBV11-2 and TRBJ1-2; unclear D gene. Germline loops: CDR1 SGHAT, CDR2 FQNNGV. The CDR3 runs to 14 residues. V lost 4 bases and J 5 bases, leaving 14 bases between the germline ends. For the CDR3, the DNA is TGTGCCAGCAGCTCATTCTTGGCGGGGTATGGCTACACCTTC. Translated, it gives CASSSFLAGYGYTF.

The gene calls are TRBV7-2 and TRBJ1-4, with 9 bases fitting TRBD1. Germline assignment: CDR1 SGHTA and CDR2 FQGNSA. The CDR3 sequence is 15 residues long. V shed 5 bases, J shed 8 bases, and the junction held 9 bases outside the gene matches. The CDR3 is CASSHPGQGKEKLFF. For the CDR3, the DNA is TGTGCCAGCAGCCACCCGGGACAGGGAAAAGAAAAACTGTTTTTT.

This chain connects TRBV12-3 or TRBV12-4 to TRBJ2-5, with D perhaps TRBD2 (7 bases). The CDR3 extends over 15 amino acids. Trimming cost V 2 bases and J 5 bases, with 15 bases left between them. The CDR3 protein is CASSLRGGLGETQYF. CDR3 sequence (DNA): TGTGCCAGCAGTTTAAGGGGGGGCCTAGGGGAGACCCAGTACTTC.

This clonotype was recorded many times. V and J are TRBV29-1 and TRBJ1-3; the D gene is possibly TRBD1 (5 bases). The CDR3 totals 14 residues. V was clipped by 2 bases and J by 2 bases, with 10 bases between them. CDR1 and CDR2 (germline): SQVTM, ANQGSEA. The CDR3 DNA sequence: TGCAGCGTTGAAATGGGGGTGGCTGGAAACACCATATATTTT. Protein sequence: CSVEMGVAGNTIYF.

A word on this clonotype: This may stem from a read error, because a much larger clone lies one nucleotide away. The chain is built from TRBV29-1 and TRBJ1-1; D is unresolved. The germline V gene encodes CDR1 SQVTM and CDR2 ANQGSEA. The V end lost 8 bases, the J end lost 1 base, and 5 bases lay between the germline ends. The CDR3 spans 10 residues. CDR3 sequence reads: CSFPNTEAFF. In DNA, the CDR3 is TGCAGCTTTCCGAACACTGAAGCTTTCTTT.

The chain combines TRBV7-9 with TRBJ2-1; 10 bases are shared with TRBD1. V lost 1 base to trimming and J lost 9 bases; unmatched junction nucleotides: 3. The CDR3 covers 14 residues. CDR1 SEHNR and CDR2 FQNEAQ come from the germline V gene (reference sequence). Here the CDR3 DNA reads TGTGCCAGCAGCTTAGGGACAGGGGGAGGTGAGCAGTTCTTC. Translated: CASSLGTGGGEQFF.

Regarding this clonotype: A much larger clone differs from this one at a single base, so this may be a read error. The chain joins TRBV7-2 to TRBJ2-7, with D hard to call. The CDR3 is 14 amino acids. Germline V CDR1 and CDR2: SGHTA, FQGNSA. The CDR3: CASSTRTDPYKQYF. The DNA for the CDR3 is TGTGCCAGCAGCACCCGGACGGATCCCTACAAGCAGTACTTC.

The chain employs TRBV7-2 and TRBJ2-5; either TRBD1 or TRBD2 may supply D (6 bases each). Germline CDR1 SGHTA, CDR2 FQGNSA. Trimming took 5 bases from V and 5 from J, leaving 18 bases between them. The length of the CDR3 is 15 residues. The CDR3 reads CASSPSGGGRETQYF. The CDR3 coding sequence is TGTGCCAGCAGCCCCTCTGGAGGGGGTAGGGAGACCCAGTACTTC.